Shown below are 23 T cell receptor beta chains from a single sample sequenced in a study of blood T cell repertoires in COVID-19. The protocol was immunoSEQ multiplex PCR, while the TCRdb copy is restricted to in-frame clones and leaves out a portion. The profile shows about 480,000 clones, 85% to 90% of them singletons. The specimen sequenced was peripheral blood. Every receptor here comes from a woman aged 50 to 60 with COVID-19, enrolled during active disease.

This clone was seen only once. The rearrangement links TRBV18 to TRBJ1-5; D gene uncertain. The germline V gene encodes CDR1 KGHSH and CDR2 LQKENI. There are 14 residues in the CDR3. V lost 6 bases and J 5 bases, leaving 14 bases between the germline ends. The CDR3 here is CASSPAGSDQPQHF. In nucleotides, the CDR3 is TGTGCCAGCTCCCCTGCCGGGTCTGATCAGCCCCAGCATTTT.

This chain links TRBV5-4 with TRBJ1-2, with D possibly TRBD1 on 5 matching bases. The length of the CDR3 is 18 residues. V lost 4 bases to trimming and J lost 3 bases, with 25 bases between them. The V gene's germline CDR1 is SGHNT and CDR2 YYREEE (reference sequence). CDR3 sequence reads: CASSLPFNFQGTHYGYTF. DNA of the CDR3: TGTGCCAGCAGCCTACCTTTTAACTTCCAGGGTACTCACTATGGCTACACCTTC.

This chain connects TRBV15 to TRBJ2-7; perhaps TRBD1 as D (6 bases). Germline loops: CDR1 LNHNV, CDR2 YYDKDF (reference sequence). V shed 3 bases and J shed 2 bases, with 14 bases lying between them. The CDR3 has 15 residues. The CDR3: CATSRSGVNPYEQYF. The CDR3 DNA sequence: TGTGCCACCAGCAGGTCAGGGGTGAACCCCTACGAGCAGTACTTC.

This chain links TRBV6-4 with TRBJ2-5; no definite D call. This CDR3 is 12 amino acids long. V was cut by 10 bases and J by 2 bases, with 11 bases left in between. In germline, CDR1 is MRHNA, CDR2 SNTAGT. Here the CDR3 reads CAIPRWQETQYF. The CDR3 region has the DNA TGTGCCATTCCGAGGTGGCAAGAGACCCAGTACTTC.

The chain employs TRBV5-4 and TRBJ1-3, with a weak D call TRBD1 (6 bases). CDR1 is SGHNT and CDR2 is YYREEE in the germline V gene (reference sequence). The V end was cut by 4 bases, the J end by 3 bases, with 11 bases between. This CDR3 comprises 14 residues. The CDR3 loop reads CASSQGQFGNTIYF. CDR3 nucleotides: TGTGCCAGCAGCCAAGGACAGTTTGGAAACACCATATATTTT.

The chain recombines TRBV6-1 with TRBJ2-1, with 9 bases identical to TRBD2. The CDR3 is 14 amino acids. The trim removed 1 base at V and 12 bases at J, leaving 7 bases unmatched. Germline V gene lookup returns CDR1 MNHNS and CDR2 SASEGT. The CDR3 spells CASSEGLAGNLQFF. CDR3 nucleotides: TGTGCCAGCAGTGAAGGGCTAGCGGGGAATTTGCAGTTCTTC.

The V call is TRBV19, the J call TRBJ1-1; D is unresolved. V lost 1 base, J lost 0 bases, and 9 bases lay in between. The CDR3 spans 15 residues. Germline V CDR1 and CDR2: LNHDA, SQIVND (reference sequence). DNA of the CDR3: TGTGCCAGTAGTATAGGAGGCCTAATGAACACTGAAGCTTTCTTT. Its translation: CASSIGGLMNTEAFF.

This chain uses TRBV30 with TRBJ2-3; D remains unclear. The ends were cut back, 5 bases at V and 0 bases at J, with 9 bases in the middle. CDR3 length: 13 amino acids. Germline CDR1 reads GTSNPN; CDR2 reads SVGIG (reference sequence). The CDR3 loop reads CAWDGASTDTQYF. CDR3 sequence (DNA): TGTGCCTGGGACGGAGCTAGCACAGATACGCAGTATTTT.

The chain employs TRBV6-5 and TRBJ1-1; 8 positions match TRBD1. V shed 2 bases and J 1 base; nucleotides not matched to a gene: 3. The CDR3 has 15 residues. Germline CDR1 is MNHEY and CDR2 is SVGAGI. The CDR3 sequence is CASSYHRGANTEAFF. As DNA, the CDR3 is TGTGCCAGCAGTTACCACAGGGGGGCGAACACTGAAGCTTTCTTT.

V gene TRBV27 combines with J gene TRBJ2-5, with 7 bases matching TRBD2. Germline trimming cut 3 bases from V and 1 base from J; bases unmatched to any gene: 8. Per germline, CDR1 MNHEY and CDR2 SMNVEV (reference sequence). The CDR3 spans 16 residues. The CDR3: CASSFTPGLPQETQYF. The CDR3 nucleotides are TGTGCCAGCAGTTTTACACCGGGACTACCCCAAGAGACCCAGTACTTC.

The chain joins TRBV7-8 to TRBJ1-5, with D hard to call. This CDR3 comprises 13 residues. Per the germline V gene, CDR1 is SGHVS and CDR2 is FQNEAQ. V lost 7 bases and J lost 3, with 10 bases in between. For the CDR3, the DNA is TGTGCCAGCACCGCAGGTCCCAATCAGCCCCAGCATTTT. It specifies CASTAGPNQPQHF.

This sequence joins TRBV9 and TRBJ1-2; 9 bases are shared with TRBD1. The junction had 9 bases not matched to a gene; V was cut back by 4 bases and J by 8 bases. The CDR3 has 14 amino acids. Per the germline V gene, CDR1 is SGDLS and CDR2 is YYNGEE. The CDR3 coding sequence is TGTGCCAGCAGCCTGAGGACAGGGGCTAGCGGCTACACCTTC. This codes for CASSLRTGASGYTF.

V is TRBV6-5 and J is TRBJ2-2; D possibly corresponds to TRBD1 (6 bases). The CDR3 is 15 amino acids. Trimming left V 5 bases short and J 5 bases short, with 15 bases between. CDR1 and CDR2 from the germline V gene are MNHEY and SVGAGI. CDR3 DNA: TGTGCCAGCAGTCCTGAGCCTCAGGGGACCGGGGAGCTGTTTTTT. Residues: CASSPEPQGTGELFF.

This sequence joins TRBV28 and TRBJ2-1; maybe TRBD2 (7 bases). The CDR3 is 16 residues long. Per the germline V gene, CDR1 is MDHEN and CDR2 is SYDVKM. Trimming shortened V by 8 bases and J by 7 bases, and 24 bases separated the two germline ends. The CDR3 region has the DNA TGTGCCAGCTCCGTTGGGGGGGCCAGGGGATTAAATGAGCAGTTCTTC. Its protein product is CASSVGGARGLNEQFF.

V is TRBV24-1 and J is TRBJ2-6; TRBD1 might be the D (6 bases). CDR1 and CDR2 (germline): KGHDR, SFDVKD. This CDR3 is built from 14 residues. Trimming removed 0 bases from V and 10 bases from J, with 9 bases in between. CDR3 DNA: TGTGCCACCAGTGATTTGGCCCAGGGGAACGTCCTGACTTTC. Its protein is CATSDLAQGNVLTF.

The chain is built from TRBV20-1 and TRBJ1-1, with D hard to call. Deletions cut 3 bases from V and 1 base from J, with 12 bases between. In germline, CDR1 is DFQATT, CDR2 SNEGSKA (reference sequence). The CDR3 contains 14 residues. CDR3 sequence reads: CSASREGGNTEAFF. CDR3 nucleotide sequence: TGCAGTGCTAGTCGGGAGGGAGGGAACACTGAAGCTTTCTTT.

The rearrangement uses TRBV11-1 and TRBJ2-7; D remains ambiguous. CDR3 length equals 16 residues. Per the germline V gene, CDR1 is SGHAT and CDR2 is FQDESV (reference sequence). V was clipped by 5 bases and J by 6 bases, with 23 bases between them. CDR3: CASSPRISYPQSEQYF. The CDR3 DNA is TGTGCCAGCAGCCCCCGGATTAGCTACCCCCAGAGCGAGCAGTACTTC.

In this sample, this clone turned up once. The chain is built from TRBV7-9 and TRBJ1-2, with D uncertain. The germline CDR1 and CDR2 sequences are SEHNR and FQNEAQ (reference sequence). V lost 8 bases and J lost 5, with 15 bases in between. There are 13 residues in the CDR3. CDR3 in amino acids: CASSPSKSYGYTF. CDR3 in DNA: TGTGCCAGCTCCCCCAGTAAGTCTTATGGCTACACCTTC.

V is TRBV29-1 and J is TRBJ1-2; TRBD1 aligns across 8 bases. With 1 base clipped from V and 4 bases from J, the junction kept 5 bases outside the gene matches. Germline CDR1 is SQVTM and CDR2 is ANQGSEA. CDR3 size: 14 residues. This CDR3 reads CSVEGGQGSYGYTF. The CDR3 DNA reads as TGCAGCGTTGAAGGCGGACAGGGTTCCTATGGCTACACCTTC.

The chain is built from TRBV3-1 (or the pseudogene TRBV3-2) and TRBJ1-1; D remains unclear. V was pared by 3 bases and J by 1 base, with 18 bases between. The CDR3 has 17 amino acids. The germline V gene encodes CDR1 LGHDT and CDR2 YNNKEL (reference sequence). The CDR3 coding sequence is TGTGCCAGCAGCCAGGCTTTCAATAGCCTGGGGAACACTGAAGCTTTCTTT. This codes for CASSQAFNSLGNTEAFF.

Note on this clone: Other DNA sequences from this sample encode an identical CDR3 as well. The rearrangement uses TRBV18 and TRBJ1-3; 8 bases are a match to TRBD1. The V and J ends lost 2 bases and 2 bases, in that order; junction bases with no gene match: 5. This CDR3 spans 16 amino acids. Germline V lookup: CDR1 KGHSH, CDR2 LQKENI. CDR3 sequence: CASSPSGQGAGNTIYF. The CDR3 nucleotides read TGTGCCAGCTCACCATCAGGACAGGGTGCTGGAAACACCATATATTTT.

The chain carries TRBV6-6 and TRBJ2-1, with D maybe TRBD2 (6 bases). The CDR3 length is 15 residues. The germline V gene has CDR1 MNHNY and CDR2 SVGAGI (reference sequence). Between the trimmed V and J ends, which lost 3 bases and 7 bases, there was a span of 16 bases. As DNA, the CDR3 is TGTGCCAGCAGTTATGAGCCGGGGGAATGGAATGAGCAGTTCTTC. It translates to CASSYEPGEWNEQFF.

J is TRBJ1-6 and V is TRBV4-1; 7 positions agree with TRBD1. CDR1 is MGHRA, CDR2 YSYEKL, per germline. J was trimmed by 9 bases and V by 4 bases; bases with no gene match: 6. This CDR3 spans 14 amino acids. The CDR3 nucleotides read TGCGCCAGCAGCCTTGGACAGGCGGGTTCACCCCTCCACTTT. Amino acid sequence: CASSLGQAGSPLHF.